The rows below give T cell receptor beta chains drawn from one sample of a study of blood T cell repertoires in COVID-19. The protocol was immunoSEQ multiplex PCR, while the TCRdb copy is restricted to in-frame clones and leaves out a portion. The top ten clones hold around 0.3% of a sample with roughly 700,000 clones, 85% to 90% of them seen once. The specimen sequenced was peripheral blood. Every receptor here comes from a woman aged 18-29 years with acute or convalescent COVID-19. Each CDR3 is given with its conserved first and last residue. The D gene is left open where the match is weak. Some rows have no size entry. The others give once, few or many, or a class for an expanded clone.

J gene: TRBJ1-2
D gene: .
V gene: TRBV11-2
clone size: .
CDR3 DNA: TGTGCCAGCAGCTTCACCCAGGACAGCTATGGCTACACCTTC
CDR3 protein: CASSFTQDSYGYTF

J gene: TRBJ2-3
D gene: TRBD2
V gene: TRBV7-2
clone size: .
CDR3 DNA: TGTGCCAGCAGCCCGGGACTAGGGGGGACCACAGATACGCAGTATTTT
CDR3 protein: CASSPGLGGTTDTQYF

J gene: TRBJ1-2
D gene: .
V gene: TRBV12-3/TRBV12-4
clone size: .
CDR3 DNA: TGTGCCAGCAGTAAGACAGGATATGGCTACACCTTC
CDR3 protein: CASSKTGYGYTF

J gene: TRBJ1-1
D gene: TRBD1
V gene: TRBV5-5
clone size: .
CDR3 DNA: TGTGCCAGCAGCGCCTCGGACAGGGAATACACTGAAGCTTTCTTT
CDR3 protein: CASSASDREYTEAFF

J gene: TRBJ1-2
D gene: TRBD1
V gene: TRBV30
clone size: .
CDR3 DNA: TGTGCCACAGAACGGACAGGGAGCTACACCTTC
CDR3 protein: CATERTGSYTF

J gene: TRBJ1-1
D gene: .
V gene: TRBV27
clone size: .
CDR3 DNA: TGTGCCAGCAGTTTATGGCCCCGGGGGAGCACTGAAGCTTTCTTT
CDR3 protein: CASSLWPRGSTEAFF

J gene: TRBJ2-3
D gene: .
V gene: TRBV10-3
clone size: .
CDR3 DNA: TGTGCCATCAGTGAGTCCCGGGATACGCAGTATTTT
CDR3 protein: CAISESRDTQYF

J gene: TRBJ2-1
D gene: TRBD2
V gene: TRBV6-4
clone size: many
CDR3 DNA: TGTGCCAGCAGTGACTCCCGCTTGGGCGGGGGAGGCAATGAGCAGTTCTTC
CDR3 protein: CASSDSRLGGGGNEQFF

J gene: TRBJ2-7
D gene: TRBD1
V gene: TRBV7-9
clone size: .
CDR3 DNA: TGTGCCAGCAGCCCAACAGACAGGGGACGCTACGAGCAGTACTTC
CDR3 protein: CASSPTDRGRYEQYF

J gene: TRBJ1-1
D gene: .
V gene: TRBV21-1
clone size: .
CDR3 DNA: TGTGCCAGCAGCAAATTACTCGGCCGTTGTCAGGGGAATACTGAAGCTTTCTTT
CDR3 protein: CASSKLLGRCQGNTEAFF